This T cell receptor (beta chain) was profiled in a study of blood T cells in healthy people across ages. As concerns this clonotype: The CDR3 end shows no conserved phenylalanine or tryptophan, and so a read error is likely.

Then a second PCR, running roughly 7 to 11 cycles, was carried out with a sample-barcoded 5' primer and a J-beta primer mix. TCRdb re-analysed the 5' RACE reads in MiXCR, keeping a single row per CDR3 protein. The data hold some 670,000 distinct CDR3 sequences, with 52% observed a single time. V lost 7 bases and J lost 1; bases outside the gene matches: 4. The germline gives CDR1 SGHRS, CDR2 YFSETQ. There are 15 residues in the CDR3. Each of the donors had roughly 9.1 milliliters of peripheral blood drawn into EDTA-treated Vacutainer tubes. This clonotype originated in an elderly woman in good health. The sequencing sample was made of blood. The V call is TRBV5-1, the J call TRBJ2-3; 12 bases align to TRBD2. CDR3 protein: CASERTSGGTDTQYL. DNA for the CDR3: TGCGCCAGCGAAAGGACTAGCGGGGGCACAGATACGCAGTATTTG.